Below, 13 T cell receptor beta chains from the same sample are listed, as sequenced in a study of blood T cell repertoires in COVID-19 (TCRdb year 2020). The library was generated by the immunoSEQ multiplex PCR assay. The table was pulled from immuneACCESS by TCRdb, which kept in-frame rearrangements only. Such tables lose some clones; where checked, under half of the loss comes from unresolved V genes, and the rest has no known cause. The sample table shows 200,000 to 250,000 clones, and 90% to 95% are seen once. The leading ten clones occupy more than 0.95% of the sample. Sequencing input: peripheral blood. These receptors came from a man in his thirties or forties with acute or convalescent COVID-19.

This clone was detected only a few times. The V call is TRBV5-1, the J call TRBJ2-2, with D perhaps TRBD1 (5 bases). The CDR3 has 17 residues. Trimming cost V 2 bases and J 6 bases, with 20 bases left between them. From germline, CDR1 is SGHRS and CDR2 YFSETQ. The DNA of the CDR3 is TGCGCCAGCAGCTTTTTCCCTGTCCAGGGTACGCCCGGGGAGCTGTTTTTT. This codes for CASSFFPVQGTPGELFF.

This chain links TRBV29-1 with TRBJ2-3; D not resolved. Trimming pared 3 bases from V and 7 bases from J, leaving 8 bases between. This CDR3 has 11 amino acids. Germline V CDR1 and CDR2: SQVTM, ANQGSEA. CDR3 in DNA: TGCAGCGTTGAGGCACAGAATACGCAGTATTTT. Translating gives CSVEAQNTQYF.

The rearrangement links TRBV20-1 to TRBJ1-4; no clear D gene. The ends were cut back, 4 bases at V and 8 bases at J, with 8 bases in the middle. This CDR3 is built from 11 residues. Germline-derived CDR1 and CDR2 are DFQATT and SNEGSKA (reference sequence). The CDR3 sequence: CSATPREKLFF. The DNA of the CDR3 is TGCAGTGCTACCCCCAGAGAAAAACTGTTTTTT.

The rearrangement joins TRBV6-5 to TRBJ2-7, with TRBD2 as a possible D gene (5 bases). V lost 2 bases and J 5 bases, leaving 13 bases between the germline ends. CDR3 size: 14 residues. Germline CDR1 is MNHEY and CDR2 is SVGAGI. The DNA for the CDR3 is TGTGCCAGCAGTTACGCGAGGGTTGGGCACGAGCAGTACTTC. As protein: CASSYARVGHEQYF.

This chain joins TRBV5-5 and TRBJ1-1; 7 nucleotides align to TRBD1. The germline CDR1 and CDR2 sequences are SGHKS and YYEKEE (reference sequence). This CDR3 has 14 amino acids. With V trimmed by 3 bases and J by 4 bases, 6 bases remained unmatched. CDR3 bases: TGTGCCAGCAGCTCCAGACAGGGTGGCACTGAAGCTTTCTTT. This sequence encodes CASSSRQGGTEAFF.

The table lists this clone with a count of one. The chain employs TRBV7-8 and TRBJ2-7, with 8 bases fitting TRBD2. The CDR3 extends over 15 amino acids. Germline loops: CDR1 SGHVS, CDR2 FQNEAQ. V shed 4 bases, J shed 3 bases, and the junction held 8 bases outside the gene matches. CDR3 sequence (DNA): TGTGCCAGCAGCTCCTATAGCGGGACCTACTACGAGCAGTACTTC. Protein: CASSSYSGTYYEQYF.

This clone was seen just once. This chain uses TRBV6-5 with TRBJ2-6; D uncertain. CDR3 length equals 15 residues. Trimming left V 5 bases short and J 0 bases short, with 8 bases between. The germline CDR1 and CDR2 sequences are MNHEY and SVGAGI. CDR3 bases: TGTGCCAGCAGTACTCTGAGCTCTGGGGCCAACGTCCTGACTTTC. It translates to CASSTLSSGANVLTF.

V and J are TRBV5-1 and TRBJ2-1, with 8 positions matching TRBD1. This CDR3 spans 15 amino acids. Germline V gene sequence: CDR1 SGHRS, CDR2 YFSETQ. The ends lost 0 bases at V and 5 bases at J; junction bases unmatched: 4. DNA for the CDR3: TGCGCCAGCAGCTTGGTCTCAGGGGGCAACAATGAGCAGTTCTTC. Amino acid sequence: CASSLVSGGNNEQFF.

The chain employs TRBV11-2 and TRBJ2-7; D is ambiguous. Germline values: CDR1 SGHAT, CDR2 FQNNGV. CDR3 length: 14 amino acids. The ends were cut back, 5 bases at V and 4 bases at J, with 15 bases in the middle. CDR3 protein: CASSPELRTYEQYF. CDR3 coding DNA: TGTGCCAGCAGCCCGGAGCTCAGAACGTACGAGCAGTACTTC. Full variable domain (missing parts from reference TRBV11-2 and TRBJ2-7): EAGVAQSPRYKIIEKRQSVAFWCNPISGHATLYWYQQILGQGPKLLIQFQNNGVVDDSQLPKDRFSAERLKGVDSTLKIQPAKLEDSAVYLCASSPELRTYEQYFGPGTRLTVT.

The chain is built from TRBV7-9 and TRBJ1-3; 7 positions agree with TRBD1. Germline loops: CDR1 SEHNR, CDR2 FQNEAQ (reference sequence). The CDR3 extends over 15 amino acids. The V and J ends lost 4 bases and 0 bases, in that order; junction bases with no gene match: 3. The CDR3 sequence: CASSSDRASGNTIYF. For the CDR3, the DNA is TGTGCCAGCAGCTCTGACAGGGCCTCTGGAAACACCATATATTTT.

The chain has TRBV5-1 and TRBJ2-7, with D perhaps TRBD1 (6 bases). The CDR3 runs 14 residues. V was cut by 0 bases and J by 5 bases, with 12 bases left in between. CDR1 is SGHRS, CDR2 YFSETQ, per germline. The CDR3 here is CASSLAQGKNEQYF. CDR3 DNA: TGCGCCAGCAGCTTGGCTCAGGGGAAAAACGAGCAGTACTTC.

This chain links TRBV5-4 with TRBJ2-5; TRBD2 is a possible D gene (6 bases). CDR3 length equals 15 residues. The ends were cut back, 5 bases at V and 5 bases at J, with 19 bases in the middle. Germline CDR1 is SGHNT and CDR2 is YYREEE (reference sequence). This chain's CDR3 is CASRSSGGVWETQYF. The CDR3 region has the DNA TGTGCCAGCAGATCCTCCGGAGGGGTCTGGGAGACCCAGTACTTC.

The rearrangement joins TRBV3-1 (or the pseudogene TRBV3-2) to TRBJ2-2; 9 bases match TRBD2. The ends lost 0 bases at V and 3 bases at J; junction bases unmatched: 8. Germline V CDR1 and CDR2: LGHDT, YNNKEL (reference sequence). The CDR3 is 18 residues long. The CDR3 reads CASSQEAGGLHDTGELFF. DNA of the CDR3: TGTGCCAGCAGCCAAGAAGCGGGAGGCCTCCATGACACCGGGGAGCTGTTTTTT.